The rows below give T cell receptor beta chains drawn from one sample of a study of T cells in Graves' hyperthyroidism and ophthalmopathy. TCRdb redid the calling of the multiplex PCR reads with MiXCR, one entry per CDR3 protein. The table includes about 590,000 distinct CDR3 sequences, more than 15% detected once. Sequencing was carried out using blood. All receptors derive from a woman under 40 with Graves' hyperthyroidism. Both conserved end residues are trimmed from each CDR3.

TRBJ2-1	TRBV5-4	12	ASTSWSADNEQF
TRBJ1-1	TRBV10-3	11	ATSDRGETEAF
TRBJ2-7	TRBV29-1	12	SVEGPGDSYEQY
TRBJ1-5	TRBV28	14	ASSSPGGTGSQPQH
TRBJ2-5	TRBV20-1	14	SAPPPLADWRETQY
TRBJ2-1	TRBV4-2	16	ASSQQRLAGTGLNEQF
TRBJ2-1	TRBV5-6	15	ASSLPLRQGRRNEQF
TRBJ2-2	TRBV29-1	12	IVSGTTNTGELF
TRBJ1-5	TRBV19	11	ASSADRDQPQH
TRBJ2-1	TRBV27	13	ASSPRTGGIDEQF
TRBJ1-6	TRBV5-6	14	ASRGRAGTAGSPLH
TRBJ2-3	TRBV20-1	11	SVRVAGTDTQY
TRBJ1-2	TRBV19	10	ASSYARGGYT
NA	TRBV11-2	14	ASSLAGSGTYNEQY
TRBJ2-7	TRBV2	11	ASGRDRAYEQY
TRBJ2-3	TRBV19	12	ASRRTASTDTQY
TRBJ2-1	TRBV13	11	ASSEPQGNEQF
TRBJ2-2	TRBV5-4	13	ASSLEAMGPGELF
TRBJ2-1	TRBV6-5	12	ASSSNQGYNEQF
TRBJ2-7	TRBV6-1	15	ASSEGWRGSLSYEQY
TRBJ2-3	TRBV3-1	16	ASSQGRGRDRGSDTQY
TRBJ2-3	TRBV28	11	ASRTGTVDTQY
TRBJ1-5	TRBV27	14	ASSLSWNYGNQPQH
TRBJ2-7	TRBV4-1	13	ASSHPGQGVYEQY
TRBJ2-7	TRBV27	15	ASSSGAGTGGNYEQY
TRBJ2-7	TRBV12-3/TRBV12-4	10	ASSLLEGEQY
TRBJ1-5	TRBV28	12	ASTPPGGYKPQH
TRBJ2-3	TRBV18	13	ASSPWDRAGDTQY
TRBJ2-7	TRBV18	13	ASSPSRGRPGEQY
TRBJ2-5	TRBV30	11	AWSSGTQETQY
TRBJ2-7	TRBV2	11	ASNSGSGHEQY
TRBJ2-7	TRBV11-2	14	ASSLRSYPPNYEQY
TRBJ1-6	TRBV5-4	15	ASSLSLESARRSPLH
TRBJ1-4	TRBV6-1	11	ASTRTSGEKLF
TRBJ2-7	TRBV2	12	ASSDPDRVVEQY
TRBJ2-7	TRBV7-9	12	ASSDRGGRGEQY
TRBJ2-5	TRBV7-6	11	ASSFGPLETQY
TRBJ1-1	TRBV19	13	ASSIQGAADTEAF
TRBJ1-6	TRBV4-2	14	ASSQQGFGGDSPLH
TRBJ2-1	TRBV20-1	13	SVMRTSGIYNEQF
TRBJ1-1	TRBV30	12	AWSAPDRDTEAF
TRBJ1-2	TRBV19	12	ASSIASANYGYT